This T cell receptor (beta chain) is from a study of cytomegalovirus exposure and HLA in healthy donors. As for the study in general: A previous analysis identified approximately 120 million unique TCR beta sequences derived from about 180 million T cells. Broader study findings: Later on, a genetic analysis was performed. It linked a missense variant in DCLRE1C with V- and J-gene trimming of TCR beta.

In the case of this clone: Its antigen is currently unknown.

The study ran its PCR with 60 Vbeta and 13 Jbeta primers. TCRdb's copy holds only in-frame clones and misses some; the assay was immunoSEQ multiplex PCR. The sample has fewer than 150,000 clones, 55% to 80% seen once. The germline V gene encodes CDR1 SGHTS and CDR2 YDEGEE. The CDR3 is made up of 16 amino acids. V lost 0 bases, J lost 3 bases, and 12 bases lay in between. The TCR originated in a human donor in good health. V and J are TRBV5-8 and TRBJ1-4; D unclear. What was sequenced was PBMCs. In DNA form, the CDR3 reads TGTGCCAGCAGCTTGGGGGCCTCACTTTCTAATGAAAAACTGTTTTTT. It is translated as CASSLGASLSNEKLFF.